The present TCR beta chain was sequenced within a study of T cell responses to AZD1222 COVID-19 vaccine. Across the study: Whether given at about 4 or about 12 weeks, second doses were pooled.

Data came from immunoSEQ multiplex PCR; TCRdb stores just in-frame clones and leaves some out. The sample holds more than 110,000 clones; 92% are singletons and the top ten take approximately 3.4%. This receptor was obtained from an adult in good health. The specimen was peripheral blood, collected on day 0 of AZD1222 vaccination.

CDR3 DNA sequence: TGTGCCAGCAGCCCCCGGGGGGGTTCCCCTGGGGCCAACGTCCTGACTTTC. This sequence encodes CASSPRGGSPGANVLTF. V gene TRBV3-1 (or the pseudogene TRBV3-2) combines with J gene TRBJ2-6; 8 bases fit TRBD2. The germline CDR1 and CDR2 sequences are LGHDT and YNNKEL (reference sequence). V shed 4 bases and J 2 bases; nucleotides not matched to a gene: 7. The CDR3 has 17 amino acids.